This T cell receptor beta chain appears in the sequencing data of a study of T cell repertoires in cytomegalovirus infection. TCRdb processed the reads anew with MiXCR; each CDR3 protein has one entry. The profile shows 150,000 to 200,000 distinct CDR3 sequences, about 21% of them singletons. CDR1 and CDR2 from the germline V gene are SGHTS and YDEGEE. The CDR3 loop spans 14 amino acids. Trimming pared 4 bases from V and 1 base from J, leaving 12 bases between. This clonotype was seen only a few times. Specimen: PBMCs. The J gene is TRBJ2-7, the V gene TRBV5-8; no firm D call. The origin of this receptor is a human donor in good health (CMV status not recorded). Some clones in this sample may be carry-over from other donors' samples. The CDR3 DNA follows: TGTGCCAGCAGCCGACACCAAATTTCCTACGAGCAGTACTTC. Translating gives CASSRHQISYEQYF.